Following are 3 T cell receptor beta chains from one sample sequenced in a study of tumor-infiltrating lymphocytes in primary liver carcinoma. From around 0.5 ug of total RNA, TCR beta-specific cDNA was reverse-transcribed using a constant-region primer. Libraries for TCR beta were built through three nested multiplex PCR rounds, which together made up a slightly modified ARM-PCR procedure. TRBV1-TRBV30 forward and Cbeta reverse primers drove the first two roughly 9-cycle rounds. TCRdb reprocessed the multiplex PCR reads via MiXCR and lists one record per CDR3 protein. The sample has 100,000 or so distinct CDR3 sequences, more than 60% seen once; the top ten hold approximately 10%. RNA and DNA were co-extracted from approximately 20-30 mg of unsorted bulk tissue. The sample was liver tumor tissue from sampling region 5. Described subset: tumor region T5, tumor centre. The receptors were gathered from a woman aged 55-70 years with primary liver carcinoma and hepatitis B virus infection.

This clonotype appeared a few times. This may come from a read error, since a much larger clone is one base off. V usage is TRBV6-2 or TRBV6-3 and J usage is TRBJ2-2; possibly TRBD2 for D (6 bases). The CDR3 is 14 residues long. Germline CDR1 reads MNHEY; CDR2 reads SVGEGT. This chain's CDR3 is CASSDGLSTGGLFF. As DNA, the CDR3 is TGTGCCAGCAGTGACGGACTGAGCACCGGGGGGCTGTTTTTT.

To note about this clonotype: An end of the junction differs from the germline gene, which may be a read error. The chain has TRBV7-9 and TRBJ1-3; 7 positions agree with TRBD1. Germline lookup yields CDR1 SEHNR and CDR2 FQNEAQ (reference sequence). There are 16 residues in the CDR3. DNA for the CDR3: TGTGTCAGCAGCCCGGCTATGACAGGGAGAAGTGACACCATATATTTT. Encoded protein: CVSSPAMTGRSDTIYF.

A word on this clonotype: At one end the junction does not follow the germline gene, possibly because of a read error. The rearrangement joins TRBV7-8 to TRBJ2-1, with D uncertain. Germline V lookup: CDR1 SGHVS, CDR2 FQNEAQ. The CDR3 sequence is 16 residues long. The CDR3 sequence: CASSIVSRRKYNEQLF. In DNA form, the CDR3 reads TGTGCCAGCAGCATAGTCTCACGGCGGAAGTATAATGAGCAGCTCTTC.